The entry below gives a single T cell receptor beta chain sequence along with its context. The time point was: blood from clinic visit 5 months post-surgery; TSC patient then seizure free. The sequenced cases were selected for having the highest brain T cell transcript signatures. This sample is drawn from a study of brain T cells in children with intractable seizures. Profiling relied on immunoSEQ multiplex PCR, and the TCRdb table lists in-frame clones only, not all of them. The sample includes 340,000 or so clones, roughly 92% seen only once; the top ten take 4.5% to 7%. V lost 2 bases to trimming and J lost 4 bases, with 6 bases between them. The CDR3 has 12 residues. Germline V gene sequence: CDR1 MNHNY, CDR2 SVGAGI (reference sequence).

The chain has TRBV6-6 and TRBJ2-7; the D is unclear. The sequences come from peripheral blood, collected roughly 5 months after surgery. The clonotype was recovered from a boy younger than two with tuberous sclerosis and intractable seizures. The CDR3 is CASSYRPYEQYF. The CDR3 DNA follows: TGTGCCAGCAGTTACCGTCCATACGAGCAGTACTTC.